This TCR beta chain was identified in a study of regulatory T cells in long-lasting Graves disease. Findings and caveats of the study: Patients with persistent disease shared 2,741 public clonotypes, outpacing the approximately 970 shared by new patients. Tissue studied was limited to peripheral blood, excluding thyroid tissue.

Time point specified: persistent/refractory GD, antithyroid drugs over 5 years with positive TRAb. The authors made the TCR library using RNA they extracted from PBMCs. Both iRepertoire HTBI primers and Arm-PCR of CDR3 regions were used to build the TCR beta libraries. Per the original data handling: Sequenced samples collectively carried roughly 63 TRBV and 11 to 15 TRBJ segments. Via MiXCR, TCRdb re-called the multiplex PCR reads, giving one row per CDR3 protein. TCRdb's processing, not the study's, gives the V and J calls here. Of roughly 500,000 distinct CDR3 sequences in the sample, about a fifth are singletons; the top ten hold about 6.6%. Only a few counts were recorded for this clonotype. Its antigen is unidentified. Sequences were derived from peripheral blood mononuclear cells (PBMCs), sampled when the disease was refractory, from a patient treated with antithyroid drugs. The TCR sequence derives from a female donor with Graves disease.

DNA for the CDR3: TGTGCCAGCAGCGTAGGAAGGGCCAGGGAGACCCAGTACTTC. It specifies CASSVGRARETQYF. The chain recombines TRBV9 with TRBJ2-5, with D unresolved. The V gene lost 0 bases and the J gene lost 5 bases, with 11 bases spanning the gap. CDR3 length equals 14 residues. Germline V CDR1 and CDR2: SGDLS, YYNGEE. Using reference TRBV9 and TRBJ2-5 for the parts outside the CDR3, the full variable domain is DSGVTQTPKHLITATGQRVTLRCSPRSGDLSVYWYQQSLDQGLQFLIQYYNGEERAKGNILERFSAQQFPDLHSELNLSSLELGDSALYFCASSVGRARETQYFGPGTRLLVL.